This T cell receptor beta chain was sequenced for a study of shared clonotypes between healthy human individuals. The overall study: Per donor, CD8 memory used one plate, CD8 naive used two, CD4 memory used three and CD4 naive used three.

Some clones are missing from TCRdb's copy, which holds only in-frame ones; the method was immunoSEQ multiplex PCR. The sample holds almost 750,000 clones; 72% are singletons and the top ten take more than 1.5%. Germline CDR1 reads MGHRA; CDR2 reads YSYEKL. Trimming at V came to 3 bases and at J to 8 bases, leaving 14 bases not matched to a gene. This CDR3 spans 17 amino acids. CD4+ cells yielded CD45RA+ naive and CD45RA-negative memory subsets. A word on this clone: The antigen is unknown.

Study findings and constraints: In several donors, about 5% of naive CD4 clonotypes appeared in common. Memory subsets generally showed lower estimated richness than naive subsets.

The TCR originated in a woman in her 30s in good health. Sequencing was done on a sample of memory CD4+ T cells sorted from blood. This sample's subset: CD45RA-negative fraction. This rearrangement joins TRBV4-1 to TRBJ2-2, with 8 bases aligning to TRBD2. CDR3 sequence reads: CASSQGLTSVLLGELFF. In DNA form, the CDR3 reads TGCGCCAGCAGCCAGGGCCTGACTAGCGTCCTTCTGGGGGAGCTGTTTTTT.